This T cell receptor (beta chain) is from a study of blood T cell repertoires in COVID-19 (dated by TCRdb to about 2020). General notes on the study: Collaborator samples came from the United States, Italy and Spain and covered acute and convalescent phases of COVID-19. The material from the prospective study consisted of cDNA or gDNA derived from T cells, B-cell-depleted T cells, or PBMCs. Deeply sampled blood TCRbeta repertoires from subjects exposed to, actively infected with, or recovered from COVID-19 were included in the dataset. A freely available public database, intended as a resource for researchers studying the immune response to SARS-CoV-2, is where the repertoires were released. Samples were obtained from the ongoing ImmuneRACE study (first 160 participants) and from 1,254 subjects provided by 6 global collaborators. Nearly every sample came with metadata listing a de-identified subject ID, COVID-19 status, age in years and sex. Where available, HLA class I and class II types were taken from metadata supplied by the sample provider and were not determined by assay-based typing. The full study reports these points: Clinical and demographic metadata were provided uncurated, with the amount varying by source and participant.

TCRbeta CDR3 regions were amplified from genomic DNA using the immunoSEQ Assay, a bias-controlled multiplex PCR. On the study's bioinformatics: Nucleated cell counts per sample were estimated from amplification of reference gene primers within the assay. To quantify the absolute abundance of each unique TCRbeta CDR3 rearrangement, sequence reads were collapsed and filtered. Productive Simpson clonality was computed per sample as the square root of Simpson's diversity index over productive rearrangements. Entries here come from immuneACCESS through TCRdb and include only in-frame sequences with V and J called. Some clones fail to appear in such tables; in the studies checked, an unresolved V gene covers under half of the shortfall, and the cause of the remainder is unknown. V and J calls plus clone size are reproduced from that table; the DNA served to infer D and trimming. Present in this sample are fewer than 35,000 clones, 90% of which were seen just once. The biggest ten clones account for 7.5% to 9% of the sample.

The collaborating institutions used their own protocols to collect whole blood in K2EDTA tubes. For TCRbeta analysis, collaborator samples were shipped as frozen whole blood, as isolated PBMCs, or as DNA extracted from either sample type. Note on this clone: Its antigen target is currently unknown. No base-level quality is on record; no much larger clone is a single base apart.

The CDR3, cysteine through phenylalanine, is 16 amino acids long. CDR3 DNA is the only sequence kept; it has 48 bases, read in frame from the first base. The germline V gene (reference sequence) yields MNHNY for CDR1 and SVGAGI for CDR2. For this chain, trimming is 5 bases at the V end and 7 bases at the J end, and the number of junction bases without a gene match is 12. The receptor was isolated from a man aged 65 to 79 with active or convalescent COVID-19. The specimen was peripheral blood. In this chain, TRBV6-6 is recombined with TRBJ2-1, and 9 bases in between align with TRBD2. The DNA sequence follows: TGTGCCAGCAGTCTACGGCGGGCTAGCGGGATGAATGAGCAGTTCTTC. Its protein reads: CASSLRRASGMNEQFF.